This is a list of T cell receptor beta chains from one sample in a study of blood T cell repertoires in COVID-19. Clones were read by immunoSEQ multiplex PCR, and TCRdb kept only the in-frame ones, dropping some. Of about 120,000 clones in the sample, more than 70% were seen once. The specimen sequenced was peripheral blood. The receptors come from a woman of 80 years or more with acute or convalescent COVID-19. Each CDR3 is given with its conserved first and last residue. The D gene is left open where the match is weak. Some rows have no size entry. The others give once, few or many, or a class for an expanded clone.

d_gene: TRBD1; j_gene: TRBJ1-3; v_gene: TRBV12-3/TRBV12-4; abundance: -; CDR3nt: TGTGCCAGCAGACAGGGGGCTCGAAACACCATATATTTT; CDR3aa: CASRQGARNTIYF
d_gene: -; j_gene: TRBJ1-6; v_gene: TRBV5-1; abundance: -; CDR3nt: TGCGCCAGCAGCGTGGGTGCGAATTCACCCCTCCACTTT; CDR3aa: CASSVGANSPLHF
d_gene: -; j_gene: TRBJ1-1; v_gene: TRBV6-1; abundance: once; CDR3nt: TGTGCCAGCAGTGAATTTTCTAGCACTGAAGCTTTCTTT; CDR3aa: CASSEFSSTEAFF
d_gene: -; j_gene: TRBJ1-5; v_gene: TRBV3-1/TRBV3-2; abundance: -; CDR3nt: TGTGCCAGCAGCCCTGTCTATAATAGCAATCAGCCCCAGCATTTT; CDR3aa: CASSPVYNSNQPQHF
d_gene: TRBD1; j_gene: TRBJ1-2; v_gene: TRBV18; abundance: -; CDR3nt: TGTGCCAGCTCACCGACGATGTCCACAGGGGCTAACTATGGCTACACCTTC; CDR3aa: CASSPTMSTGANYGYTF
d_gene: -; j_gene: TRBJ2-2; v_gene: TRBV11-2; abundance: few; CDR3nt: TGTGCCAGCAGACCTCGGGGCACCGGGGAGCTGTTTTTT; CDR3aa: CASRPRGTGELFF
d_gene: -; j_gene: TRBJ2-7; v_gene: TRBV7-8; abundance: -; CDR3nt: TGTGCCAGCAGCCTATCAGGGGTGGCCTACGAGCAGTACTTC; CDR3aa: CASSLSGVAYEQYF
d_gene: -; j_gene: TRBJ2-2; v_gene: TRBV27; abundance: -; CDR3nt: TGTGCCAGCAGCTACCGACAGGGGAGGGGTGGAACGCTGTTTTTT; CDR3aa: CASSYRQGRGGTLFF
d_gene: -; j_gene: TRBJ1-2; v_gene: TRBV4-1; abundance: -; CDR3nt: TGCGCCAGCAGCCAAGATCCCCTACTTTATGGCTACACCTTC; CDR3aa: CASSQDPLLYGYTF
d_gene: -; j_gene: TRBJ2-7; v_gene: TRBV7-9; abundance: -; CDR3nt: TGTGCCAGCAGCATCCTAGCGAGAGGTGCCGAGCAGTACTTC; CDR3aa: CASSILARGAEQYF
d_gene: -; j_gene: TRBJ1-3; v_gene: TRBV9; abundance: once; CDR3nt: TGTGCCAGCAGCGTAGATCCAGGGGGAAACACCATATATTTT; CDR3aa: CASSVDPGGNTIYF
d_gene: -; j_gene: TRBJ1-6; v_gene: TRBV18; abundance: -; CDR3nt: TGTGCCAGCTCACCGGGAGGTAATTCACCCCTCCACTTT; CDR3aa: CASSPGGNSPLHF
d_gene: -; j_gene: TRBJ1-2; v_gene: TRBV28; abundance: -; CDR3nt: TGTGCCAGCAGTTTACGAGATGGCTACACCTTC; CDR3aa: CASSLRDGYTF
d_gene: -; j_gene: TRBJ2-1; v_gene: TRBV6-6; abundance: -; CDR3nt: TGTGCCAGCAGTTACTCGTCTAGTTTTTATGAGCAGTTCTTC; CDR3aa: CASSYSSSFYEQFF
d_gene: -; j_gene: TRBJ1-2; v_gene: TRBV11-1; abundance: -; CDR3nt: TGTGCCAGCAGCTTGGCAGGGATTAACTATGGCTACACCTTC; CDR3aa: CASSLAGINYGYTF
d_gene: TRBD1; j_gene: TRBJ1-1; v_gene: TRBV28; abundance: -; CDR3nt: TGTGCCAGCAGCCTAACTACAGGGGTCACTGAAGCTTTCTTT; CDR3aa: CASSLTTGVTEAFF
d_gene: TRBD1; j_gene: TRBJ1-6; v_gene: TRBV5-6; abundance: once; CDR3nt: TGTGCCAGCAGCTACCGGGACAGAGGATCACCCCTCCACTTT; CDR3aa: CASSYRDRGSPLHF
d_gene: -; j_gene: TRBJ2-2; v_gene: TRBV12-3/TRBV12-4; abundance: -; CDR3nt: TGTGCCAGCAGTTTAGGGGGGCCCGGGGAGCTGTTTTTT; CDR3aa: CASSLGGPGELFF
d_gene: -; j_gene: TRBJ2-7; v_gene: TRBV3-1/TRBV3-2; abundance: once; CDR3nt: TGTGCCAGCAGCCAAGCAGCGTACGAGCAGTACTTC; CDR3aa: CASSQAAYEQYF
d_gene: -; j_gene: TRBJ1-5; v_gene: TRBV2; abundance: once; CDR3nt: TGTGCCAGCAGTGAAGCGACAGATTATCAGCCCCAGCATTTT; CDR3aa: CASSEATDYQPQHF
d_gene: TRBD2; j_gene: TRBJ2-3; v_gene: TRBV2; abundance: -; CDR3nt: TGTGCCGTTCAGCGGGACCCTAGCACAGATACGCAGTATTTT; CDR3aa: CAVQRDPSTDTQYF
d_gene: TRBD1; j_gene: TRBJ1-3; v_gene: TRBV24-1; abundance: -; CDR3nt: TGTGCCACCAGAGCTTTGGGGACAGGGCCTGGGGGGCCCTCTGGAAACACCATATATTTT; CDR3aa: CATRALGTGPGGPSGNTIYF
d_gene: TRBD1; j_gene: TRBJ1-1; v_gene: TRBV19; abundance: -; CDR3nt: TGTGCCAGTAGTAAACCGGGGACAGGTAACACTGAAGCTTTCTTT; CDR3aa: CASSKPGTGNTEAFF
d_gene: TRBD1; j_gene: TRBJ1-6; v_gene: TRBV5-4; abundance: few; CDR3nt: TGTGCCAGCAGCTTAGGGACAGGGGTGAATAATTCACCCCTCCACTTT; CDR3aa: CASSLGTGVNNSPLHF
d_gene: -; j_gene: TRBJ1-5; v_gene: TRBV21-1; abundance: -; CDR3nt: TGTGCCAGCAGCACCCGGACAGGGGGCGGTCAGCCCCAGCATTTT; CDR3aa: CASSTRTGGGQPQHF
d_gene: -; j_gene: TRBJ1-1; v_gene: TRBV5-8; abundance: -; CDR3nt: TGTGCCAGCAAACCGACAGGTGGTTACACTGAAGCTTTCTTT; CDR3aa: CASKPTGGYTEAFF
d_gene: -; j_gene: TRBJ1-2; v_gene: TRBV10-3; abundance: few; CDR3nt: TGTGCCATCAGAGCAGGGTTAGGCTATGGCTACACCTTC; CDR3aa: CAIRAGLGYGYTF
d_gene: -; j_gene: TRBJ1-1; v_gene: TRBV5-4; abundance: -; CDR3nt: TGTGCCAGCAGCTGGACAGAGAGGGGTGAAGCTTTCTTT; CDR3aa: CASSWTERGEAFF
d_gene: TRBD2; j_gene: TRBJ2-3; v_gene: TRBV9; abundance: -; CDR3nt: TGTGCCAGCAGCGTACTAGCGGGGGGGCCCCCAGATACGCAGTATTTT; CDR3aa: CASSVLAGGPPDTQYF
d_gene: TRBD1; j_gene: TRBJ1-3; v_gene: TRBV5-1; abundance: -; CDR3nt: TGCGCCAGCAGCTTGAGAGAGGGGGCGGCTGGAAACACCATATATTTT; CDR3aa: CASSLREGAAGNTIYF
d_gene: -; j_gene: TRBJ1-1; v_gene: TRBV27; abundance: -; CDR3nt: TGTGCCAGTCGACAGGAGGTTGGACTGGGCACTGAAGCTTTCTTT; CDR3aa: CASRQEVGLGTEAFF